This T cell receptor (beta chain) was sequenced for a study of shared clonotypes between healthy human individuals. Study as a whole: Each donor contributed plates that comprised three CD4 naive, three CD4 memory, two CD8 naive and one CD8 memory.

The study drew all its donors from Caucasian adults living in Nashville, Tennessee. Evenly divided among several immunoSEQ plates was the genomic DNA of each subset. The table came from immunoSEQ multiplex PCR; TCRdb's copy has only in-frame clones and leaves some out. The profile covers 980,000 or so clones, with 60% to 85% appearing a single time and about 1.5% taken by the ten largest. The CDR3 covers 15 residues. The V gene lost 1 base and the J gene lost 0 bases, with 7 bases spanning the gap. Per the germline V gene, CDR1 is SEHNR and CDR2 is FQNEAQ (reference sequence). This sequence was found in a man between 18 and 35 years old in good health. The sample was memory CD4+ T cells sorted from blood. The sample's subset: CD45RA-negative fraction. V and J are TRBV7-9 and TRBJ2-1, with D maybe TRBD1 (5 bases). This chain's CDR3 is CASSLGQNSYNEQFF. CDR3 DNA sequence: TGTGCCAGCAGCTTAGGACAGAACTCCTACAATGAGCAGTTCTTC.